This TCR beta chain is from a study of blood T cell repertoires in COVID-19. Individuals drawn from 20 to 30 US areas were about 18 to 95 years old. The study assigned cohorts using participant-reported clinical history. Germline V CDR1 and CDR2: SNHLY, FYNNEI. V dropped 6 bases and J dropped 2 bases, with 16 bases sitting between them. The CDR3 has 15 residues. Clones were read by immunoSEQ multiplex PCR, and TCRdb kept only the in-frame ones, dropping some. The sample consists of 300,000 to 400,000 clones, 75% to 90% of them appearing once. The receptor was derived from a man aged 25-40 years who had recovered from COVID-19. The rearrangement uses TRBV2 and TRBJ1-2; a possible D gene is TRBD1 (6 bases). The material sequenced was PBMCs or T cells enriched from blood (not recorded which). CDR3 loop: CASRPGTILNYGYTF. The CDR3, as DNA: TGTGCCAGCAGGCCCGGGACAATCTTAAACTATGGCTACACCTTC.